This T cell receptor (beta chain) was found in a study of spatial heterogeneity in lung cancer. Each CDR3 protein gets one entry after TCRdb re-called the 5' RACE reads with MiXCR. The sample holds 26,000 or so distinct CDR3 sequences, roughly 8.4% seen once. CDR3 length: 8 amino acids. V lost 3 bases, J lost 18 bases, and 6 bases lay in between. The germline V gene has CDR1 DFQATT and CDR2 SNEGSKA (reference sequence). Time point given: sample taken at primary tumor resection. The authors sequenced whole RNA from tumor, nontumor lung or frozen PBMC without sorting. The receptor was isolated from a female donor with early-stage non-small cell lung cancer. The sample in question was PBMCs, obtained at surgery. The V gene is TRBV20-1, the J gene TRBJ1-6, with D perhaps matching TRBD1 (5 bases). CDR3: CSARGPHF. The CDR3 region has the DNA TGCAGTGCTAGGGGGCCCCACTTT.